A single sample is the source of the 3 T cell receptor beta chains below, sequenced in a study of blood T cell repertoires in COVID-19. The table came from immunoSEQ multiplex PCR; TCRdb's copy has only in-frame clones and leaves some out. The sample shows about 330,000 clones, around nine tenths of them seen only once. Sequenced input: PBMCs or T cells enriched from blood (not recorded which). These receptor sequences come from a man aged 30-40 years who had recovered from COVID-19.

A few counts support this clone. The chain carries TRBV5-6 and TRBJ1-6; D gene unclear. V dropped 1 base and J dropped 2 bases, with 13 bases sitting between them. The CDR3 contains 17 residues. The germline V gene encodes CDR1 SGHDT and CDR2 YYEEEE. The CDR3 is CASSLTEVEAYNSPLHF. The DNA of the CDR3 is TGTGCCAGCAGCTTGACAGAGGTGGAGGCCTATAATTCACCCCTCCACTTT.

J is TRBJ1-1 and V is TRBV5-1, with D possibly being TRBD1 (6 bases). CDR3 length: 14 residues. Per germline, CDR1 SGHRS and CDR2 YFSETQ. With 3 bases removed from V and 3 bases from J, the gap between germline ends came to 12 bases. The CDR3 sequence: CASSWETGYTEAFF. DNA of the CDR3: TGCGCCAGCAGCTGGGAGACAGGCTACACTGAAGCTTTCTTT.

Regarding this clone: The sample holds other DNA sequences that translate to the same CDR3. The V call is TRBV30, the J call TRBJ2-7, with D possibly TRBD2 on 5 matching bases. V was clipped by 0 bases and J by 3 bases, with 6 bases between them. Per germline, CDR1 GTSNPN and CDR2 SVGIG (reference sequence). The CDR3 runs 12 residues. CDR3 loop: CAWSVEGYEQYF. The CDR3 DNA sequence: TGTGCCTGGAGTGTAGAGGGCTACGAGCAGTACTTC.